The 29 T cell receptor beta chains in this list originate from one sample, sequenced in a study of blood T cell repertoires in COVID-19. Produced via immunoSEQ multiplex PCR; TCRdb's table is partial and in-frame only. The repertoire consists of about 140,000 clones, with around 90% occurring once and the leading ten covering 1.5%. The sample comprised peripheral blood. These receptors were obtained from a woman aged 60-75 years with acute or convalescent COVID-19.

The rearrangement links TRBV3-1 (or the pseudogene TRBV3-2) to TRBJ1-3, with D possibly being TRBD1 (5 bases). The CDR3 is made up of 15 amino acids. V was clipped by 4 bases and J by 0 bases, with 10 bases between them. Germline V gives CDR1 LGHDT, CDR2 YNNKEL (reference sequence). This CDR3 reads CASSPGGASGNTIYF. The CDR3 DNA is TGTGCCAGCAGCCCTGGAGGGGCCTCTGGAAACACCATATATTTT.

DNA for the CDR3: TGTGCCAGCAGCCGTCCTACGCGGGGAGACTACAATGAGCAGTTCTTC. Amino acids: CASSRPTRGDYNEQFF. The chain has TRBV6-2 or TRBV6-3 and TRBJ2-1; maybe TRBD2 (6 bases). The CDR3 totals 16 residues. V was clipped by 6 bases and J by 3 bases, with 18 bases between them. Germline V lookup: CDR1 MNHEY, CDR2 SVGEGT.

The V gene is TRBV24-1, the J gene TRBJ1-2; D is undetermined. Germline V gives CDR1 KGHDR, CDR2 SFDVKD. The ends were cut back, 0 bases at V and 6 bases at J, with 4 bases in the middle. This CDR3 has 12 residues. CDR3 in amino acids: CATSDLADGYTF. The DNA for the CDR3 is TGTGCCACCAGTGATTTGGCGGATGGCTACACCTTC.

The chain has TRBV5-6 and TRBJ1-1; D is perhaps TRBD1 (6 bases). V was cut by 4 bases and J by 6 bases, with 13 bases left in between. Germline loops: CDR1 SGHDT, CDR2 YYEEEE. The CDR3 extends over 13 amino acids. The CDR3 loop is CASSQDSRPEAFF. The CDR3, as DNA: TGTGCCAGCAGCCAGGACAGCCGACCTGAAGCTTTCTTT.

The CDR3 coding sequence is TGTGCCAGCAGCCTGGGACAGGGAAATTCACCCCTCCACTTT. It translates to CASSLGQGNSPLHF. The chain combines TRBV27 with TRBJ1-6; 9 bases line up with TRBD1. V shed 6 bases, J shed 7 bases, and the junction held 4 bases outside the gene matches. Germline loops: CDR1 MNHEY, CDR2 SMNVEV (reference sequence). The CDR3 is made up of 14 amino acids.

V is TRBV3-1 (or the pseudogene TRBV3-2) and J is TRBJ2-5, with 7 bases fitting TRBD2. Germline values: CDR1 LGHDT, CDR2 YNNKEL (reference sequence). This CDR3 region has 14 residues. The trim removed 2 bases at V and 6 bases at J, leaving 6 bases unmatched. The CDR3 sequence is CASSQYERGQTQYF. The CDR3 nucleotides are TGTGCCAGCAGCCAATACGAGCGGGGACAGACCCAGTACTTC.

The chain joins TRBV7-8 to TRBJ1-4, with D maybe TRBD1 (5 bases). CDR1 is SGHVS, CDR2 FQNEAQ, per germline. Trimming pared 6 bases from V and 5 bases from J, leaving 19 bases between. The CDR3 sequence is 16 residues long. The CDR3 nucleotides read TGTGCCAGCAGGGCAGGCAGGGTAGGGAGGAATGAAAAACTGTTTTTT. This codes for CASRAGRVGRNEKLFF.

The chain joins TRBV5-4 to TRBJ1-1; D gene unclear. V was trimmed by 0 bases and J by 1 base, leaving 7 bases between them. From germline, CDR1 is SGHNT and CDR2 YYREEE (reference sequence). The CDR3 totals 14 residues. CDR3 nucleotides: TGTGCCAGCAGCTTGGGCACTGCGAACACTGAAGCTTTCTTT. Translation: CASSLGTANTEAFF.

The CDR3, as DNA: TGTGCCAGCAGTCCCCAACTAGCGGGAATGACCGGGGAGCTGTTTTTT. Protein: CASSPQLAGMTGELFF. The rearrangement uses TRBV6-2 or TRBV6-3 and TRBJ2-2; 10 bases agree with TRBD2. Germline V gives CDR1 MNHEY, CDR2 SVGEGT. This CDR3 region has 16 residues. V dropped 5 bases and J dropped 5; count of bases not matched to a gene: 8.

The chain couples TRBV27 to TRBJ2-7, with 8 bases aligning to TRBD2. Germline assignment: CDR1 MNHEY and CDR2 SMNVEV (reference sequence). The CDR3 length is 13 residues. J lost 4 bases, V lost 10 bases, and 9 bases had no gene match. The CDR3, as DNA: TGTGCCACCTCACCGGGGGGGGCTTACGAGCAGTACTTC. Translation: CATSPGGAYEQYF.

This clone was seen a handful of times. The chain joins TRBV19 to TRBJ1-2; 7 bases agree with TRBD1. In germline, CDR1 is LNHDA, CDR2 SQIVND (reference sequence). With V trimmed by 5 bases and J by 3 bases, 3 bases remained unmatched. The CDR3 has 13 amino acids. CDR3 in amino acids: CASSPGQYYGYTF. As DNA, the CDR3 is TGTGCCAGTAGTCCGGGACAGTACTATGGCTACACCTTC.

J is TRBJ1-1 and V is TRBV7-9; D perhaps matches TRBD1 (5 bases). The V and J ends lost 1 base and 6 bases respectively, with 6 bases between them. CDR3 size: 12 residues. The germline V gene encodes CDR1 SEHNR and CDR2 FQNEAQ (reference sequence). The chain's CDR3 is CASSLGGAEAFF. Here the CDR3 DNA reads TGTGCCAGCAGCTTAGGGGGGGCTGAAGCTTTCTTT.

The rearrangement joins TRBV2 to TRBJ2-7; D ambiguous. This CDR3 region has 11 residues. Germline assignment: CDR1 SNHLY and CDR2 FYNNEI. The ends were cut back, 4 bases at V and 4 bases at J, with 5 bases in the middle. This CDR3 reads CASSGQYEQYF. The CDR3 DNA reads TGTGCCAGCAGTGGGCAGTACGAGCAGTACTTC.

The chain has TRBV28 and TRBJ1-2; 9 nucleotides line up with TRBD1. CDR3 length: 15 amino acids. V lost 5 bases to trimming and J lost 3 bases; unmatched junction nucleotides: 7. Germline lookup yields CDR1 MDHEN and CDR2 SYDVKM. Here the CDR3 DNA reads TGTGCCAGCAGTCTTGGGACAGGGTCTTACTATGGCTACACCTTC. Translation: CASSLGTGSYYGYTF.

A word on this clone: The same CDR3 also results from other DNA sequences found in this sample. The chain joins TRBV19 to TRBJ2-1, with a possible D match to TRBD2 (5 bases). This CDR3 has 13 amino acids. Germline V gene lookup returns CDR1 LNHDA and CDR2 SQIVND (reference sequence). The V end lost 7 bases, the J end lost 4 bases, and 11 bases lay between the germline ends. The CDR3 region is CASNPSGYNEQFF. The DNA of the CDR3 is TGTGCCAGTAACCCAAGCGGTTACAATGAGCAGTTCTTC.

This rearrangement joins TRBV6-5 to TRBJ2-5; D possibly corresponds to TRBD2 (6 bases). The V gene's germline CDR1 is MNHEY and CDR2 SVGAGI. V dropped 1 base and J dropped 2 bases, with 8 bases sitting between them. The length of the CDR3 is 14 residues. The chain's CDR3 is CASSYYGGQETQYF. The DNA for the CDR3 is TGTGCCAGCAGTTACTACGGGGGTCAAGAGACCCAGTACTTC.

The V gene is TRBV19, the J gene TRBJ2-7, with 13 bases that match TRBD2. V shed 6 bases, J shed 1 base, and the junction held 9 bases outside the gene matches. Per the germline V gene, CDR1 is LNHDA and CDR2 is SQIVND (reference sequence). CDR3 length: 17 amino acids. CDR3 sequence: CASSRTSGGRMSYEQYF. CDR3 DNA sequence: TGTGCCAGTAGCCGGACTAGCGGGGGACGAATGTCCTACGAGCAGTACTTC.

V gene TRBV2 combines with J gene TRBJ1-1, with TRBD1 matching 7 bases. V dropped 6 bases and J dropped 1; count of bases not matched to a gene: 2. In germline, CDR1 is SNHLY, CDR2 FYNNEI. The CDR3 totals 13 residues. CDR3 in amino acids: CASSGTANTEAFF. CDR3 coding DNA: TGTGCCAGCAGCGGGACAGCGAACACTGAAGCTTTCTTT.

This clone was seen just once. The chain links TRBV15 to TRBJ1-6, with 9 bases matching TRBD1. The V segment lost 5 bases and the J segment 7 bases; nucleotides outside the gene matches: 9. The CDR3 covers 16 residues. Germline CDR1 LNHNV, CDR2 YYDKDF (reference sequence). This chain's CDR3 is CATSLRPGTGNSPLHF. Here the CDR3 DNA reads TGTGCCACCAGCCTCCGGCCCGGGACAGGGAATTCACCCCTCCACTTT.

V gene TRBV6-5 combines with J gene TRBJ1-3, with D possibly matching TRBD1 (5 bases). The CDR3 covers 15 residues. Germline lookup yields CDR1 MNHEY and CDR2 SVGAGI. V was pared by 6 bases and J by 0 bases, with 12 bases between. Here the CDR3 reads CASRQQENSGNTIYF. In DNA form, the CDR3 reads TGTGCCAGCAGGCAACAGGAGAACTCTGGAAACACCATATATTTT.

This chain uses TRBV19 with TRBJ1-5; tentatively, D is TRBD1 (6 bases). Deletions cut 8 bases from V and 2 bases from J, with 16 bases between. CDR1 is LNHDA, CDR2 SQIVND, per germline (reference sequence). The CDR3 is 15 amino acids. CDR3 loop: CASRGSRGGNQPQHF. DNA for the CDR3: TGTGCCAGTCGTGGGTCCAGGGGAGGCAATCAGCCCCAGCATTTT.

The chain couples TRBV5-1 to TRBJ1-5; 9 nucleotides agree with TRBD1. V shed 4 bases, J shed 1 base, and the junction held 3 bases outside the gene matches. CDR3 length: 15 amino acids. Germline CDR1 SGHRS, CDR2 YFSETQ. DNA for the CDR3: TGCGCCAGCAGCGTGACAGGGGGGAGCAATCAGCCCCAGCATTTT. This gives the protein CASSVTGGSNQPQHF. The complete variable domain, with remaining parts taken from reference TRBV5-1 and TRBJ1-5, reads KAGVTQTPRYLIKTRGQQVTLSCSPISGHRSVSWYQQTPGQGLQFLFEYFSETQRNKGNFPGRFSGRQFSNSRSEMNVSTLELGDSALYLCASSVTGGSNQPQHFGDGTRLSIL.

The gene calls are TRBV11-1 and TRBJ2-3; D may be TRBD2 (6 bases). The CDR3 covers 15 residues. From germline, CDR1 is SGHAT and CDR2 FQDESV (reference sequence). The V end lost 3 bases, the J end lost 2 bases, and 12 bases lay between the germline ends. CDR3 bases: TGTGCCAGCAGCTTTGGCGGGACTCTCACAGATACGCAGTATTTT. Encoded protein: CASSFGGTLTDTQYF.

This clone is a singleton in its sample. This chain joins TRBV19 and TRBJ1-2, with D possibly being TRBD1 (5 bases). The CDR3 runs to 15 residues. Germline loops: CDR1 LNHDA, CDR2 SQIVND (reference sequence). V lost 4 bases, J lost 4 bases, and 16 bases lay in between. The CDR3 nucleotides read TGTGCCAGTAGTACCGGACACAACAACCCCTATGGCTACACCTTC. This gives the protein CASSTGHNNPYGYTF.

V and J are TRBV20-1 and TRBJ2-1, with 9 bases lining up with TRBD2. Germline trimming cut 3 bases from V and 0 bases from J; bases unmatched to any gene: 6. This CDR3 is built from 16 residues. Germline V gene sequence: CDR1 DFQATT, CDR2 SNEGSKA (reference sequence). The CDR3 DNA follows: TGCAGTGCTAGTACTACGCGGGGGGGCTCCTACAATGAGCAGTTCTTC. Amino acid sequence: CSASTTRGGSYNEQFF.

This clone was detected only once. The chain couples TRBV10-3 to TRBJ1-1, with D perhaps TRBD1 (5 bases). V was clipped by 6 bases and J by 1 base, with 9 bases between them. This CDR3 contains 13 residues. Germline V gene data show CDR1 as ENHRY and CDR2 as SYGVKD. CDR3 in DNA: TGTGCCATCAGGCGGGGGGAGAACACTGAAGCTTTCTTT. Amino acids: CAIRRGENTEAFF.

The CDR3 coding sequence is TGTGCCAGCAGCCCCTTGAGGGATGGAATCTCCATATATTTT. As protein: CASSPLRDGISIYF. V and J are TRBV7-2 and TRBJ1-3; the D is unclear. The germline gives CDR1 SGHTA, CDR2 FQGNSA. Trimming shortened V by 5 bases and J by 11 bases, and 19 bases separated the two germline ends. The CDR3 is 14 amino acids.

The chain's CDR3 is CASSLDRVNQPQHF. The CDR3 DNA follows: TGTGCCAGCAGCTTGGACAGGGTGAATCAGCCCCAGCATTTT. The chain carries TRBV7-8 and TRBJ1-5, with TRBD1 matching over 8 bases. The germline gives CDR1 SGHVS, CDR2 FQNEAQ. This CDR3 comprises 14 residues. Losses at the gene ends were 3 bases for V and 4 bases for J; bases not matched to a gene: 2.

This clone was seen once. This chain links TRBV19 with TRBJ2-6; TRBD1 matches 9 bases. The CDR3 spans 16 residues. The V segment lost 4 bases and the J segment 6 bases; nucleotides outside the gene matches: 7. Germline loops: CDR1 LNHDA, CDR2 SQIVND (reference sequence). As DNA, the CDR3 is TGTGCCAGTAGTAAGGGACAGGGAGGGGTGGCCAACGTCCTGACTTTC. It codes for CASSKGQGGVANVLTF. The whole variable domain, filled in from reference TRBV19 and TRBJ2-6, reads DGGITQSPKYLFRKEGQNVTLSCEQNLNHDAMYWYRQDPGQGLRLIYYSQIVNDFQKGDIAEGYSVSREKKESFPLTVTSAQKNPTAFYLCASSKGQGGVANVLTFGAGSRLTVL.